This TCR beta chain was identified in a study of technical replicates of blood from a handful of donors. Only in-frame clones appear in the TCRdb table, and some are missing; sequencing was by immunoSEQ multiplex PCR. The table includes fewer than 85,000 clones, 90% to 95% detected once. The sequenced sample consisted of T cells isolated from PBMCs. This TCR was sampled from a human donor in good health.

CDR3: CASSLGQTNGYTF. The CDR3 coding sequence is TGTGCCAGCAGCTTGGGACAGACCAATGGCTACACCTTC. The V gene is TRBV11-3, the J gene TRBJ1-2, with 7 bases fitting TRBD1. Unmatched junction bases numbered 4, after V lost 3 bases and J lost 6 bases. The CDR3 sequence is 13 residues long. Germline V lookup: CDR1 SGHNT, CDR2 YENEEA.